This T cell receptor beta chain comes out of a study of T cell responses to AZD1222 COVID-19 vaccine. Findings and caveats of the study: Spike regions recognized by vaccine-associated CD4 TCRs spanned the protein, led by 160-218 and 743-854. Scientists sampled the repertoires only once the peak T cell response had passed. Clonal diversity was possibly underestimated, and the donors were mostly white British, with more females.

A remark on this clone: Its antigen remains unidentified.

Assay: immunoSEQ multiplex PCR; the TCRdb copy retains only in-frame clones and omits some. The sample lists some 130,000 clones, 70% to 90% occurring once. From germline, CDR1 is KGHSY and CDR2 FQNENV. This CDR3 has 15 residues. Trimming stripped 0 bases from V and 6 bases from J, with 12 bases between. V and J are TRBV16 and TRBJ1-5, with D uncertain. The sequencing used peripheral blood, collected on day 0 of AZD1222 vaccination. The sequence derives from an adult in good health. CDR3 DNA sequence: TGTGCCAGCAGCCAATCAGATAGGGTAGGTCAGCCCCAGCATTTT. Its translation is CASSQSDRVGQPQHF.